Below are 12 T cell receptor beta chains sequenced from a single sample in a study of T cell changes during pregnancy in multiple sclerosis (dated by TCRdb to the late 2010s). Library generation was performed with the immunoSEQ multiplex PCR assay. Here the immuneACCESS table is served through TCRdb, limited to in-frame sequences with V and J called. Missing clones are a known gap in these copies; in checked studies unresolved V genes cover under half, and the rest lacks a known reason. Across this sample there are about 60,000 clones, with about 89% seen only once. The ten largest clones take up 0.6% to 0.9% of the sample. The sequences come from CD4+ T cells from peripheral blood mononuclear cells, collected in the first trimester of pregnancy. The receptors stem from a female donor with multiple sclerosis, enrolled in a pregnancy study.

The chain links TRBV30 to TRBJ2-7, with D possibly TRBD2 on 5 matching bases. CDR3 length: 12 residues. Between the trimmed V and J ends, which lost 3 bases and 4 bases, there was a span of 10 bases. Germline assignment: CDR1 GTSNPN and CDR2 SVGIG (reference sequence). The CDR3, as DNA: TGTGCCTGGAGCCGGGAAGGGTACGAGCAGTACTTC. Protein: CAWSREGYEQYF.

In its sample, this clone was seen once. The chain uses TRBV7-2 and TRBJ2-7; 9 positions match TRBD1. From germline, CDR1 is SGHTA and CDR2 FQGNSA. V lost 2 bases and J lost 4; bases outside the gene matches: 3. There are 14 residues in the CDR3. CDR3 DNA: TGTGCCAGCAGCTTATCCGGACAGGGGTACGAGCAGTACTTC. Translated, it gives CASSLSGQGYEQYF. Drawing the rest from reference TRBV7-2 and TRBJ2-7, the complete variable domain is GAGVSQSPSNKVTEKGKDVELRCDPISGHTALYWYRQSLGQGLEFLIYFQGNSAPDKSGLPSDRFSAERTGGSVSTLTIQRTQQEDSAVYLCASSLSGQGYEQYFGPGTRLTVT.

The J gene is TRBJ2-3, the V gene TRBV7-6; TRBD2 aligns across 11 bases. CDR3 length: 16 residues. The V gene end was trimmed by 5 bases and the J gene end by 2 bases; junction bases not matched to a gene: 6. CDR1 and CDR2 (germline): SGHVS, FNYEAQ. CDR3 residues: CASSQTSGGTTDTQYF. CDR3 DNA sequence: TGTGCCAGCAGCCAAACTAGCGGGGGTACCACAGATACGCAGTATTTT.

The genes are TRBV6-5 and TRBJ1-2; TRBD1 matches 10 bases. This CDR3 comprises 13 residues. Germline V gives CDR1 MNHEY, CDR2 SVGAGI. J lost 8 bases, V lost 5 bases, and 5 bases had no gene match. The DNA of the CDR3 is TGTGCCAGCAGTGACAGGGGGCGTCACGGCTACACCTTC. It codes for CASSDRGRHGYTF.

This chain uses TRBV6-5 with TRBJ1-2; 8 bases map to TRBD1. This CDR3 is built from 13 residues. CDR1 is MNHEY, CDR2 SVGAGI, per germline. J lost 4 bases, V lost 5 bases, and 3 bases had no gene match. This CDR3 is CASSGQGGYGYTF. The CDR3 nucleotides read TGTGCCAGCAGTGGACAGGGAGGCTATGGCTACACCTTC.

This clone was observed a few times. The genes are TRBV7-2 and TRBJ2-5; 10 bases map to TRBD1. Germline loops: CDR1 SGHTA, CDR2 FQGNSA. The CDR3 sequence is 17 residues long. V shed 4 bases, J shed 4 bases, and the junction held 12 bases outside the gene matches. The CDR3 here is CASSSTPRTGGRETQYF. For the CDR3, the DNA is TGTGCCAGCAGCTCAACTCCGCGGACAGGGGGGCGAGAGACCCAGTACTTC.

V and J are TRBV19 and TRBJ2-5; unclear D gene. V was cut by 0 bases and J by 5 bases, with 4 bases left in between. CDR1 and CDR2 (germline): LNHDA, SQIVND (reference sequence). CDR3 length: 12 residues. In DNA, the CDR3 is TGTGCCAGTAGTATAGAGAGGGAGACCCAGTACTTC. It yields the protein CASSIERETQYF.

The chain combines TRBV7-9 with TRBJ2-7; TRBD1 agrees at 7 bases. V dropped 5 bases and J dropped 4; count of bases not matched to a gene: 5. CDR1 SEHNR and CDR2 FQNEAQ come from the germline V gene (reference sequence). The length of the CDR3 is 13 residues. CDR3 region: CASSRSQGYEQYF. CDR3 DNA: TGTGCCAGCAGCCGATCACAGGGGTACGAGCAGTACTTC.

The rearrangement links TRBV11-2 to TRBJ2-5; 9 nucleotides line up with TRBD1. The V and J ends lost 1 base and 4 bases, in that order; junction bases with no gene match: 13. Germline lookup yields CDR1 SGHAT and CDR2 FQNNGV. The CDR3 is 18 residues long. The CDR3 coding sequence is TGTGCCAGCAGCTTAGCTCCAGGGACAGGGCGACGGCGAGAGACCCAGTACTTC. It specifies CASSLAPGTGRRRETQYF.

The chain couples TRBV19 to TRBJ2-6; weak D call: TRBD1 (6 bases). The ends were cut back, 8 bases at V and 0 bases at J, with 14 bases in the middle. Germline lookup yields CDR1 LNHDA and CDR2 SQIVND (reference sequence). This CDR3 is 16 amino acids long. This CDR3 is CASHQGTSSGANVLTF. The CDR3 DNA reads as TGTGCCAGTCATCAGGGGACAAGCTCTGGGGCCAACGTCCTGACTTTC. Drawing the rest from reference TRBV19 and TRBJ2-6, the complete variable domain is DGGITQSPKYLFRKEGQNVTLSCEQNLNHDAMYWYRQDPGQGLRLIYYSQIVNDFQKGDIAEGYSVSREKKESFPLTVTSAQKNPTAFYLCASHQGTSSGANVLTFGAGSRLTVL.

This chain links TRBV9 with TRBJ2-5; the match to TRBD2 covers 12 bases. Germline V gene sequence: CDR1 SGDLS, CDR2 YYNGEE. This CDR3 spans 16 amino acids. V trimming: 0 bases; J trimming: 2 bases; junction bases outside the gene matches: 2. The CDR3 DNA follows: TGTGCCAGCAGCGTAGGGGGGACTAGCGGGCAAGAGACCCAGTACTTC. It yields the protein CASSVGGTSGQETQYF. Supplemented by reference TRBV9 and TRBJ2-5, the full variable domain reads DSGVTQTPKHLITATGQRVTLRCSPRSGDLSVYWYQQSLDQGLQFLIQYYNGEERAKGNILERFSAQQFPDLHSELNLSSLELGDSALYFCASSVGGTSGQETQYFGPGTRLLVL.

The chain uses TRBV11-2 and TRBJ1-1; D unresolved. Germline V gene data show CDR1 as SGHAT and CDR2 as FQNNGV. Trimming pared 1 base from V and 3 bases from J, leaving 6 bases between. The CDR3 loop spans 13 amino acids. This chain's CDR3 is CASSLVSYTEAFF. Written as DNA, the CDR3 is TGTGCCAGCAGCTTAGTCAGTTACACTGAAGCTTTCTTT.